The 7 T cell receptor beta chains in this list originate from one sample, sequenced in a study of Graves' ophthalmopathy and Graves' hyperthyroidism. TCR beta CDR3 amplification used RNA transcripts. A first-round RT-PCR used HTBI primers, followed by a second-round multiplex PCR. TCRdb called the multiplex PCR reads again in MiXCR, with one record for every CDR3 protein. The repertoire holds roughly 480,000 distinct CDR3 sequences, with around 15% as singletons. The sample consisted of blood. These receptors all stem from a woman aged 25-40 years with Graves' ophthalmopathy.

Note on this clonotype: A read error may be the cause here, since a much bigger clone is one base away. The chain recombines TRBV20-1 with TRBJ1-6; 7 nucleotides line up with TRBD1. Looked up from germline, CDR1 is DFQATT and CDR2 is SNEGSKA (reference sequence). The CDR3 covers 18 residues. CDR3 in amino acids: CSARDGIILGTANSHLHF. The CDR3 DNA sequence: TGCAGTGCTAGAGATGGTATCATTCTCGGGACAGCAAATTCACACCTCCACTTT.

This clonotype occurred a few times. The V call is TRBV19, the J call TRBJ1-5, with 8 bases identical to TRBD1. The CDR3 consists of 14 residues. V shed 7 bases, J shed 2 bases, and the junction held 4 bases outside the gene matches. CDR1 LNHDA and CDR2 SQIVND come from the germline V gene (reference sequence). In DNA, the CDR3 is TGTGCCAGTACTCCGGACAGGGGCAATCAGCCCCAGCATTTT. Its protein is CASTPDRGNQPQHF.

This clonotype came up a few times. V usage is TRBV18 and J usage is TRBJ2-2, with D possibly TRBD1 on 6 matching bases. There are 15 residues in the CDR3. From germline, CDR1 is KGHSH and CDR2 LQKENI. V dropped 2 bases and J dropped 0 bases, with 7 bases sitting between them. The CDR3 DNA reads TGTGCCAGCTCACCAAGACAGGCGAACACCGGGGAGCTGTTTTTT. Translation gives CASSPRQANTGELFF.

In this sample, this clonotype turned up a few times. This chain's CDR3 is CASGLDRLGTEAFF. CDR3 coding DNA: TGTGCCAGCGGACTCGACAGGTTGGGCACTGAAGCTTTCTTT. The chain combines TRBV27 with TRBJ1-1; perhaps TRBD1 as D (6 bases). The CDR3 is 14 amino acids. V was cut by 8 bases and J by 4 bases, with 17 bases left in between. Germline V lookup: CDR1 MNHEY, CDR2 SMNVEV (reference sequence).

This clonotype was observed many times. V gene TRBV7-2 combines with J gene TRBJ2-7, with TRBD1 identical over 12 bases. The V gene's germline CDR1 is SGHTA and CDR2 FQGNSA. Trimming removed 4 bases from V and 7 bases from J; junction bases left unmatched: 8. The CDR3 sequence is 15 residues long. CDR3 nucleotides: TGTGCCAGCAGCTCTGGGACAGGGGGCGCGGGGGAGCAGTACTTC. Translating gives CASSSGTGGAGEQYF.

This clonotype was counted ten times or more. This chain uses TRBV12-3 or TRBV12-4 with TRBJ2-7, with D tentatively TRBD2 (7 bases). This CDR3 is built from 14 residues. V was shortened by 3 bases and J by 6 bases, with 15 bases between the two germline ends. The CDR3 protein is CASSLRGAGAEQYF. The CDR3 DNA reads TGTGCCAGCAGTTTGAGGGGCGCGGGGGCCGAGCAGTACTTC.

The gene calls are TRBV30 and TRBJ2-3; D is undetermined. V was shortened by 2 bases and J by 2 bases, with 8 bases between the two germline ends. CDR1 is GTSNPN, CDR2 SVGIG, per germline (reference sequence). The CDR3 runs to 13 residues. CDR3 bases: TGTGCCTGGAGTATATTAGTCACAGATACGCAGTATTTT. This gives the protein CAWSILVTDTQYF.